Shown below are 28 T cell receptor beta chains from a single sample sequenced in a study of response to subunit inactivated influenza vaccine. Each CDR3 protein is one row after TCRdb ran MiXCR on the RT-PCR reads. The repertoire holds about 780,000 distinct CDR3 sequences, with approximately 18% as singletons. Sequences were derived from PBMCs from blood, sampled about 5 days after vaccination. The receptor source for this set is a man between 50 and 59 years old who received an inactivated influenza vaccine.

The chain is built from TRBV6-2 or TRBV6-3 and TRBJ2-1; no reliable D call. This CDR3 region has 15 residues. V was shortened by 4 bases and J by 0 bases, with 10 bases between the two germline ends. Looked up from germline, CDR1 is MNHEY and CDR2 is SVGEGT. CDR3 coding DNA: TGTGCCAGCAGTTCCTACTGGGGCTCCTACAATGAGCAGTTCTTC. Translation: CASSSYWGSYNEQFF.

The V call is TRBV9, the J call TRBJ2-3; D not certain. In germline, CDR1 is SGDLS, CDR2 YYNGEE. V lost 3 bases, J lost 4 bases, and 12 bases lay in between. This CDR3 contains 14 residues. The CDR3 coding sequence is TGTGCCAGCAGCGGAGCGAAGGCGCCAGATACGCAGTATTTT. This gives the protein CASSGAKAPDTQYF.

This clonotype was recorded a few times. The rearrangement joins TRBV20-1 to TRBJ2-1; D is possibly TRBD2 (6 bases). The CDR3 length is 15 residues. The germline V and J ends were trimmed by 5 bases and 1 base, with 15 bases remaining between them. In germline, CDR1 is DFQATT, CDR2 SNEGSKA (reference sequence). Here the CDR3 reads CSAPTIRGSYNEQFF. In nucleotides, the CDR3 is TGCAGTGCTCCAACGATACGGGGGTCCTACAATGAGCAGTTCTTC.

This clonotype was counted a few times. The chain employs TRBV29-1 and TRBJ1-1; D uncertain. Trimming took off 3 bases at V and 0 bases at J, with 5 bases between the two ends. Germline V gene data show CDR1 as SQVTM and CDR2 as ANQGSEA. This CDR3 region has 12 residues. This chain's CDR3 is CSVDLMNTEAFF. CDR3 nucleotide sequence: TGCAGCGTTGACCTCATGAACACTGAAGCTTTCTTT.

In its sample, this clonotype was seen a few times. The chain has TRBV5-1 and TRBJ2-3, with TRBD2 identical over 10 bases. The CDR3 extends over 17 amino acids. Germline-derived CDR1 and CDR2 are SGHRS and YFSETQ. With 4 bases clipped from V and 2 bases from J, the junction kept 10 bases outside the gene matches. The CDR3 protein is CASSQTSGFVSTDTQYF. The CDR3 DNA reads as TGCGCCAGCAGCCAGACTAGCGGGTTTGTTTCCACAGATACGCAGTATTTT.

The J gene is TRBJ1-4, the V gene TRBV2; 7 nucleotides match TRBD1. The CDR3 runs 16 residues. V trimming: 3 bases; J trimming: 14 bases; junction bases outside the gene matches: 18. Germline assignment: CDR1 SNHLY and CDR2 FYNNEI. The CDR3 nucleotides are TGTGCCAGCAGTGAGGACAGGTGGAGAGGGAGGGGGAATCTGTTTTTT. As protein: CASSEDRWRGRGNLFF.

This clonotype came up a few times. The rearrangement uses TRBV20-1 and TRBJ2-3; TRBD2 aligns across 11 bases. After removal of 2 bases from V and 3 bases from J, the junction contained 4 bases not matched to a gene. The length of the CDR3 is 15 residues. Germline lookup yields CDR1 DFQATT and CDR2 SNEGSKA (reference sequence). CDR3 sequence (DNA): TGCAGTGCTAGACTAGCGGGAGGAGGTACAGATACGCAGTATTTT. Protein product: CSARLAGGGTDTQYF.

This sequence joins TRBV20-1 and TRBJ2-3; TRBD2 matches 9 bases. The CDR3 spans 15 residues. The germline V gene encodes CDR1 DFQATT and CDR2 SNEGSKA (reference sequence). The ends lost 4 bases at V and 0 bases at J; junction bases unmatched: 5. The CDR3: CSANPSGRSTDTQYF. The CDR3 DNA reads TGCAGTGCTAACCCCAGCGGGAGGAGCACAGATACGCAGTATTTT.

This clonotype occurred a few times. In DNA form, the CDR3 reads TGTGCCAGCAGCACCCGGGGTGACACGGTCGACGAGCAGTACTTC. Protein product: CASSTRGDTVDEQYF. V gene TRBV21-1 combines with J gene TRBJ2-7; the table's D call, TRBD1, has no DNA check behind it. TRBV21-1 is flagged as a pseudogene. CDR3 length: 15 residues.

The genes are TRBV7-2 and TRBJ1-1, with D tentatively TRBD1 (5 bases). V lost 5 bases, J lost 0 bases, and 10 bases lay in between. The CDR3 has 14 amino acids. CDR1 and CDR2 (germline): SGHTA, FQGNSA. The CDR3 region is CASSQQALNTEAFF. As DNA, the CDR3 is TGTGCCAGCAGCCAACAGGCATTGAACACTGAAGCTTTCTTT.

The J gene is TRBJ2-1, the V gene TRBV11-2; 7 bases are a match to TRBD1. V was pared by 0 bases and J by 9 bases, with 8 bases of the junction left unmatched. The CDR3 has 15 amino acids. Per the germline V gene, CDR1 is SGHAT and CDR2 is FQNNGV. CDR3 in amino acids: CASSLEPGQISEQFF. The CDR3 DNA reads as TGTGCCAGCAGCTTAGAGCCGGGACAGATTAGTGAGCAGTTCTTC.

Only a few counts were recorded for this clonotype. CDR3 DNA sequence: TGCAGTGCTGACCTCCCCGGGACAGGGGGCAGGTACGAGCAGTACTTC. Its protein product is CSADLPGTGGRYEQYF. The genes are TRBV20-1 and TRBJ2-7, with TRBD1 identical over 12 bases. The trim removed 5 bases at V and 4 bases at J, leaving 12 bases unmatched. The CDR3 runs to 16 residues. The V gene's germline CDR1 is DFQATT and CDR2 SNEGSKA (reference sequence).

This clonotype was picked up a small number of times. V usage is TRBV5-1 and J usage is TRBJ2-2, with 7 bases aligning to TRBD1. V lost 4 bases and J lost 1; bases outside the gene matches: 7. The CDR3 is 16 amino acids. Germline lookup yields CDR1 SGHRS and CDR2 YFSETQ. The CDR3 nucleotides read TGCGCCAGCAGCCCAACAGGGGTTGAGAACACCGGGGAGCTGTTTTTT. The encoded protein is CASSPTGVENTGELFF.

This clonotype appeared a few times. The chain recombines TRBV10-2 with TRBJ2-3; 12 bases fit TRBD2. The germline gives CDR1 WSHSY, CDR2 SAAADI. The V segment lost 6 bases and the J segment 1 base; nucleotides outside the gene matches: 11. The CDR3 loop spans 18 amino acids. This CDR3 is CASRKLAGGGWGTDTQYF. CDR3 DNA sequence: TGCGCCAGCAGGAAACTAGCGGGGGGCGGCTGGGGCACAGATACGCAGTATTTT.

The rearrangement uses TRBV10-3 and TRBJ2-1, with a tentative D call TRBD1 (5 bases). The CDR3 sequence is 15 residues long. CDR1 and CDR2 (germline): ENHRY, SYGVKD. The V and J ends lost 6 bases and 0 bases respectively, with 12 bases between them. Written as DNA, the CDR3 is TGTGCCATCAGGGGGCCGACCGTCTCCTACAATGAGCAGTTCTTC. Translated, it gives CAIRGPTVSYNEQFF.

The chain links TRBV7-9 to TRBJ1-5; D gene ambiguous. Trimming stripped 6 bases from V and 3 bases from J, with 12 bases between. The CDR3 is 14 amino acids. Germline lookup yields CDR1 SEHNR and CDR2 FQNEAQ (reference sequence). Written as DNA, the CDR3 is TGTGCCAGCAGTTTCCGGCAGGTCAATCAGCCCCAGCATTTT. Protein product: CASSFRQVNQPQHF.

This clonotype was recorded many times. This rearrangement joins TRBV14 to TRBJ2-3, with a tentative D call TRBD2 (5 bases). V was shortened by 8 bases and J by 3 bases, with 15 bases between the two germline ends. The CDR3 consists of 14 residues. The germline V gene encodes CDR1 SGHDN and CDR2 FVKESK. The CDR3 sequence: CASASTEATDTQYF. CDR3 DNA: TGTGCCAGCGCATCCACGGAGGCAACAGATACGCAGTATTTT.

This chain joins TRBV6-2 or TRBV6-3 and TRBJ2-7, with D perhaps matching TRBD1 (5 bases). The CDR3 has 14 residues. The germline gives CDR1 MNHEY, CDR2 SVGEGT. Trimming removed 3 bases from V and 0 bases from J, with 9 bases in between. This chain's CDR3 is CASSYYRYSYEQYF. The CDR3 DNA reads as TGTGCCAGCAGTTATTACAGGTACTCCTACGAGCAGTACTTC.

The sample holds a few counts of this clonotype. V gene TRBV12-3 or TRBV12-4 combines with J gene TRBJ2-2, with D tentatively TRBD1 (6 bases). Trimming took 7 bases from V and 1 from J, leaving 13 bases between them. The CDR3 covers 15 residues. The CDR3 region is CASTPTGRNTGELFF. CDR3 bases: TGTGCCAGCACCCCAACAGGGAGGAACACCGGGGAGCTGTTTTTT.

V is TRBV10-3 and J is TRBJ2-1; 12 bases fit TRBD2. V gave up 11 bases and J gave up 7 bases; unmatched junction bases: 12. This CDR3 comprises 15 residues. Germline V gene sequence: CDR1 ENHRY, CDR2 SYGVKD. The CDR3 sequence is CAAHPSGRARNEQFF. The CDR3 DNA sequence: TGTGCCGCCCATCCTAGCGGGAGGGCCAGAAATGAGCAGTTCTTC.

This clonotype came up a few times. The chain carries TRBV12-3 or TRBV12-4 and TRBJ2-1; the match to TRBD2 covers 12 bases. The ends lost 3 bases at V and 7 bases at J; junction bases unmatched: 10. CDR3 length: 17 amino acids. The CDR3, as DNA: TGTGCCAGCAGTTTTTCCCCTCTAGCGGGAGGGCCTAATGAGCAGTTCTTC. Amino acid sequence: CASSFSPLAGGPNEQFF.

V is TRBV11-2 and J is TRBJ1-4; D is unclear. V was clipped by 5 bases and J by 7 bases, with 17 bases between them. This CDR3 spans 15 amino acids. The germline gives CDR1 SGHAT, CDR2 FQNNGV. The CDR3 is CASSDPRGLREKLFF. The CDR3 DNA is TGTGCCAGCAGCGACCCTCGCGGGCTTCGTGAAAAACTGTTTTTT. Drawing the rest from reference TRBV11-2 and TRBJ1-4, the complete variable domain is EAGVAQSPRYKIIEKRQSVAFWCNPISGHATLYWYQQILGQGPKLLIQFQNNGVVDDSQLPKDRFSAERLKGVDSTLKIQPAKLEDSAVYLCASSDPRGLREKLFFGSGTQLSVL.

This clonotype was observed a few times. The V call is TRBV5-1, the J call TRBJ1-2; 8 positions agree with TRBD1. CDR3 size: 15 residues. J gave up 1 base and V 5 bases, and 7 bases lay outside the gene matches. CDR1 and CDR2 from the germline V gene are SGHRS and YFSETQ. As DNA, the CDR3 is TGCGCCAGCAGGACAGGGGACGACCTTAACTATGGCTACACCTTC. The encoded protein is CASRTGDDLNYGYTF.

The rearrangement uses TRBV3-1 and TRBJ2-7, with D possibly matching TRBD1 (6 bases). The CDR3 runs to 13 residues. Germline CDR1 and CDR2: LGHDT and YNNKEL (reference sequence). V gave up 3 bases and J gave up 6 bases, with 12 bases separating them. The CDR3 DNA reads as TGTGCCAGCAGCCAGTTGGGGGCCCGCGAGCAGTACTTC. This codes for CASSQLGAREQYF.

The chain links TRBV9 to TRBJ2-3; D is uncertain. The CDR3 loop spans 13 amino acids. With 1 base removed from V and 6 bases from J, the gap between germline ends came to 9 bases. CDR1 is SGDLS, CDR2 YYNGEE, per germline. This CDR3 reads CASSVSGGDTQYF. CDR3 DNA sequence: TGTGCCAGCAGCGTATCGGGTGGCGATACGCAGTATTTT.

This clonotype has a handful of counts. The chain joins TRBV7-2 to TRBJ2-7; D gene ambiguous. Trimming removed 5 bases at V and 4 bases at J, with 18 bases between. CDR1 SGHTA and CDR2 FQGNSA come from the germline V gene. This CDR3 has 15 residues. CDR3 residues: CASSPHSQQRYEQYF. Written as DNA, the CDR3 is TGTGCCAGCAGCCCCCATAGTCAACAGCGTTACGAGCAGTACTTC.

The chain joins TRBV18 to TRBJ2-5; 8 bases are shared with TRBD1. The CDR3 has 14 amino acids. The germline V gene has CDR1 KGHSH and CDR2 LQKENI. V dropped 5 bases and J dropped 3; count of bases not matched to a gene: 5. The chain's CDR3 is CASSSTTGEETQYF. The CDR3 DNA is TGTGCCAGCTCAAGCACGACAGGGGAAGAGACCCAGTACTTC.

Concerning this clonotype: This may be a read error, as it is one base from a much larger clone. The conserved final phenylalanine or tryptophan is absent from the CDR3, which likely points to a read error. The chain employs TRBV7-2 and TRBJ2-3; the D gene could be TRBD1 or TRBD2 (5 bases each). Per germline, CDR1 SGHTA and CDR2 FQGNSA. The CDR3 has 16 residues. The V end was cut by 1 base, the J end by 6 bases, with 17 bases between. The DNA for the CDR3 is TGTGCCAGCAGCTTAGATAGAGGGGAAGGGCTGGATACGCAGTATTTG. Its protein is CASSLDRGEGLDTQYL.